This T cell receptor (beta chain) stems from a study of T cell changes during pregnancy in multiple sclerosis. CDR3 length: 13 residues. The germline V gene encodes CDR1 SGHRS and CDR2 YFSETQ. Trimming cost V 4 bases and J 7 bases; bases outside gene matches: 6. Clones were sequenced by immunoSEQ multiplex PCR, and TCRdb holds only the in-frame ones, with some missing. The table has about 48,000 clones, about 94% seen once. This sequence joins TRBV5-1 and TRBJ2-3; 7 bases fit TRBD2. Sequences were derived from CD4+ T cells from peripheral blood mononuclear cells, sampled in the first trimester of pregnancy. This TCR derives from a female donor with multiple sclerosis, enrolled in a pregnancy study. The DNA of the CDR3 is TGCGCCAGCAGCCCTCGGGAGGAGCATACGCAGTATTTT. Translation gives CASSPREEHTQYF.